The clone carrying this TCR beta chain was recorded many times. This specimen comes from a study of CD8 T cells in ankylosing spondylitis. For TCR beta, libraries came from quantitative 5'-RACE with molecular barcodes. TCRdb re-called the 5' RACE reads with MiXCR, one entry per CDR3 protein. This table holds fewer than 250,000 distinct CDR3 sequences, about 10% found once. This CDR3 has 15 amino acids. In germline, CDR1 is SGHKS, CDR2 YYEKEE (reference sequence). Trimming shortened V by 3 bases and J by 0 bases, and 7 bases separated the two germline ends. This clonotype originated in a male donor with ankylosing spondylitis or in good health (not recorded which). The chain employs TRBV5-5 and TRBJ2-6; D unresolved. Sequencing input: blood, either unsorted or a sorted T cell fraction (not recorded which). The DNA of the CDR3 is TGTGCCAGCAGCTCAATGGGCTCTGGGGCCAACGTCCTGACTTTC. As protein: CASSSMGSGANVLTF.